This T cell receptor beta chain was observed in a study of blood T cell repertoires in COVID-19. Looking at the study overall: Researchers got acute and convalescent COVID-19 samples from the United States, Italy and Spain. The cDNA or gDNA used as material had been derived from T cells, B-cell-depleted T cells, or PBMCs.

In the authors' workflow: Reference gene primer amplification gave nucleated cell count estimates. Repertoires were generated with immunoSEQ multiplex PCR, while TCRdb's copy carries only in-frame clones and drops some. That table furnishes V, J and clone size, whereas the DNA furnished D and trimming. The data hold some 260,000 clones, with 82% observed a single time. V shed 1 base and J 9 bases; nucleotides not matched to a gene: 7. There are 15 residues in the CDR3. Germline V gives CDR1 MNHNS, CDR2 SASEGT. The sample consisted of peripheral blood. This receptor was obtained from a young woman with acute or convalescent COVID-19. V and J are TRBV6-1 and TRBJ2-1, with 9 bases aligning to TRBD1. This CDR3 reads CASSEVRGQGVEQFF. CDR3 DNA sequence: TGTGCCAGCAGTGAAGTCCGGGGACAGGGTGTTGAGCAGTTCTTC.